The 8 T cell receptor beta chains in this list originate from one sample, sequenced in a study of PD-1 blockade in classical Hodgkin lymphoma. Using immunoSEQ multiplex PCR, the repertoire was profiled, and TCRdb retains in-frame clones only, with some absent. This table has about 98,000 clones, 80% to 95% appearing once. Following autologous stem cell transplantation, relapse occurred in every patient, and exposure to brentuximab vedotin varied. The material sequenced was peripheral blood mononuclear cells (PBMCs), taken at baseline. Receptors originate from a human donor with classical Hodgkin lymphoma.

V usage is TRBV25-1 and J usage is TRBJ2-5; no definite D call. Germline assignment: CDR1 MGHDK and CDR2 SYGVNS. Trimming removed 3 bases at V and 11 bases at J, with 22 bases between. This CDR3 comprises 15 residues. Here the CDR3 reads CASSDLRTTFVGQYF. The CDR3 nucleotides are TGTGCCAGCAGTGATTTAAGAACAACCTTTGTGGGACAGTACTTC.

V gene TRBV4-2 combines with J gene TRBJ2-1, with 9 bases that match TRBD2. The CDR3 consists of 21 residues. Looked up from germline, CDR1 is LGHNA and CDR2 is YNFKEQ. The trim removed 0 bases at V and 8 bases at J, leaving 23 bases unmatched. As DNA, the CDR3 is TGTGCCAGCAGCCAAGATATTCCGGGGGGTCGGCGGGAGGGGACCCGCTATGAGCAGTTCTTC. As protein: CASSQDIPGGRREGTRYEQFF.

This chain joins TRBV5-5 and TRBJ2-4; TRBD1 agrees at 10 bases. V was clipped by 3 bases and J by 8 bases; unmatched bases: 8. This CDR3 is built from 15 residues. Germline V gene data show CDR1 as SGHKS and CDR2 as YYEKEE (reference sequence). The CDR3 DNA follows: TGTGCCAGCAGCTCCTATGACAGGGGGCCGGACATTCAGTACTTC. Protein: CASSSYDRGPDIQYF.

The chain uses TRBV20-1 and TRBJ2-7; D unresolved. The V gene lost 3 bases and the J gene lost 5 bases, with 8 bases spanning the gap. Germline V gives CDR1 DFQATT, CDR2 SNEGSKA (reference sequence). CDR3 size: 11 residues. CDR3 residues: CSARYKDEQYF. CDR3 coding DNA: TGCAGTGCTAGGTATAAGGACGAGCAGTACTTC.

The V gene is TRBV7-8, the J gene TRBJ1-2; D perhaps matches TRBD1 (6 bases). CDR1 and CDR2 from the germline V gene are SGHVS and FQNEAQ. The V and J ends lost 5 bases and 5 bases respectively, with 21 bases between them. The CDR3 has 16 amino acids. The CDR3 bases are TGTGCCAGCAGCAGATCCCCCCAGGGGCGTCGGTATGGCTACACCTTC. It specifies CASSRSPQGRRYGYTF. The full variable domain, in which reference TRBV7-8 and TRBJ1-2 provide the parts outside the CDR3, is GAGVSQSPRYKVAKRGQDVALRCDPISGHVSLFWYQQALGQGPEFLTYFQNEAQLDKSGLPSDRFFAERPEGSVSTLKIQRTQQEDSAVYLCASSRSPQGRRYGYTFGSGTRLTVV.

The table lists this clone with a count of one. The chain is built from TRBV13 and TRBJ2-1; 12 bases line up with TRBD2. V shed 5 bases and J 9 bases; nucleotides not matched to a gene: 8. CDR1 and CDR2 (germline): PRHDT, FYEKMQ (reference sequence). The CDR3 sequence is 15 residues long. The chain's CDR3 is CASSPTSGSSVEQFF. The CDR3 bases are TGTGCCAGCAGCCCGACTAGCGGGAGTAGCGTTGAGCAGTTCTTC.

V is TRBV27 and J is TRBJ2-7, with TRBD2 identical over 11 bases. Germline lookup yields CDR1 MNHEY and CDR2 SMNVEV (reference sequence). The CDR3 length is 15 residues. The ends lost 4 bases at V and 5 bases at J; junction bases unmatched: 7. The CDR3 bases are TGTGCCAGCAGTTATACTAGCGGGAGTAATAACGAGCAGTACTTC. Its protein product is CASSYTSGSNNEQYF.

The V call is TRBV30, the J call TRBJ1-1, with unresolved D. V was trimmed by 7 bases and J by 6 bases, leaving 15 bases between them. Germline V gene data show CDR1 as GTSNPN and CDR2 as SVGIG (reference sequence). This CDR3 has 12 amino acids. The CDR3 sequence: CASLRGEAEAFF. CDR3 nucleotides: TGTGCCTCCCTGCGGGGAGAGGCTGAAGCTTTCTTT.